The entry below describes one TCR beta chain. In the original workflow: Counts of nucleated cells, estimated from reference gene primer amplification, were obtained. The table came from immunoSEQ multiplex PCR; TCRdb's copy has only in-frame clones and leaves some out. From that table come the V and J calls and clone size; the DNA was used to work out D and trimming. Counted here are 25,000 to 30,000 clones, approximately 84% occurring once; the ten biggest clones make up 15%. The V and J ends lost 4 bases and 5 bases, in that order; junction bases with no gene match: 8. Germline lookup yields CDR1 LGHNA and CDR2 YNFKEQ. CDR3 length: 15 amino acids. The data were obtained in a study of blood T cell repertoires in COVID-19. In the study overall: Researchers got acute and convalescent COVID-19 samples from the United States, Italy and Spain. From T cells, B-cell-depleted T cells, or PBMCs came the material, which was cDNA or gDNA.

The V gene is TRBV4-2, the J gene TRBJ2-5; 9 bases match TRBD2. The TCR was taken from a man aged 65-85 years with active COVID-19. Sequenced sample: peripheral blood. CDR3 DNA: TGTGCCAGCAGCCCGGCGGCGCGGGGGGGTGAGACCCAGTACTTC. This encodes CASSPAARGGETQYF.